The 5 T cell receptor beta chains reported below all come from one sample, sequenced in a study of vaccination effects on CD4 cells after COVID-19. Method: immunoSEQ multiplex PCR; TCRdb's copy keeps in-frame clones and lacks some. The sample consists of tens of thousands of clones, around 85% of them appearing once. Antigen specificity for these receptors is unknown. The ViraFEST assay expanded antigen-specific CD4+ T cells with viral peptide pools before sequencing. Culture lasted 10 days before CD4+ T cell isolation. Participants were vaccinated with two doses of either the BNT162b2 or mRNA-1273 vaccine. Sequenced material: CD4+ T cells from PBMCs cultured with SARS-CoV-2 spike peptides, taken after COVID-19 vaccination. The receptor set was obtained from a human donor who received a COVID-19 vaccine. Some clones in this sample may be carry-over from other donors' samples.

The V gene is TRBV29-1, the J gene TRBJ1-6; 8 nucleotides line up with TRBD1. Per the germline V gene, CDR1 is SQVTM and CDR2 is ANQGSEA. V lost 5 bases to trimming and J lost 8 bases; unmatched junction nucleotides: 8. This CDR3 contains 14 residues. CDR3 region: CSVQISGGDSPLHF. Here the CDR3 DNA reads TGCAGCGTTCAAATCTCAGGGGGCGATTCACCCCTCCACTTT.

The rearrangement links TRBV5-1 to TRBJ2-2; TRBD2 matches 9 bases. The V gene's germline CDR1 is SGHRS and CDR2 YFSETQ. After removal of 0 bases from V and 5 bases from J, the junction contained 5 bases not matched to a gene. This CDR3 has 16 residues. CDR3 sequence reads: CASSLDPAGGTGELFF. The CDR3 bases are TGCGCCAGCAGCTTGGATCCCGCGGGGGGGACCGGGGAGCTGTTTTTT.

The CDR3 nucleotides read TGTGCCAGCAGTGAGGGGGACAGGGCGAGAAACACCATATATTTT. The encoded protein is CASSEGDRARNTIYF. The chain combines TRBV6-6 with TRBJ1-3; 9 bases are shared with TRBD1. Trimming at V came to 5 bases and at J to 5 bases, leaving 7 bases not matched to a gene. This CDR3 spans 15 amino acids. CDR1 is MNHNY and CDR2 is SVGAGI in the germline V gene (reference sequence).

This clone was detected once. The chain links TRBV5-1 to TRBJ2-7, with D perhaps being TRBD1 or TRBD2 (6 bases each). V lost 0 bases, J lost 0 bases, and 22 bases lay in between. This CDR3 region has 19 residues. The germline V gene has CDR1 SGHRS and CDR2 YFSETQ. The CDR3 nucleotides are TGCGCCAGCAGCTTGGCTGGTGGTCGAGGGGGGATTAGCTCCTACGAGCAGTACGTC. Encoded protein: CASSLAGGRGGISSYEQYV.

This clone appeared once. This chain links TRBV19 with TRBJ1-3; D ambiguous. V dropped 1 base and J dropped 3 bases, with 7 bases sitting between them. CDR1 and CDR2 from the germline V gene are LNHDA and SQIVND (reference sequence). This CDR3 contains 14 residues. This CDR3 is CASSIGRFGNTIYF. The CDR3 DNA follows: TGTGCCAGTAGTATAGGACGTTTTGGAAACACCATATATTTT.